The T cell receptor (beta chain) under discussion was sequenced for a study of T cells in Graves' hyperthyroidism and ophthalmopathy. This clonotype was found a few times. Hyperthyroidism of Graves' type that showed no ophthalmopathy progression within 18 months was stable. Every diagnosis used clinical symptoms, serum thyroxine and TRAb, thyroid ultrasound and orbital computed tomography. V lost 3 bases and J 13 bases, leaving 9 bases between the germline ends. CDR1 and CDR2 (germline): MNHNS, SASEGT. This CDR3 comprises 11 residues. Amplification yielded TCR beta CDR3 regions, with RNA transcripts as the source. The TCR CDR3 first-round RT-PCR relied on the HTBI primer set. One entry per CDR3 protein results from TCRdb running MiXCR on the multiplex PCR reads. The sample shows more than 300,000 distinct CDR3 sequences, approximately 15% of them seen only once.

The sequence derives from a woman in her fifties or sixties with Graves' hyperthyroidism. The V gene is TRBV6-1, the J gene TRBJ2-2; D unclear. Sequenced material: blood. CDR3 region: CASSEPDRLFF. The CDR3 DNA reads TGTGCCAGCAGTGAGCCGGATCGGCTGTTTTTT.